Below, one T cell receptor beta chain is given with its context. Its specificity is unknown. Per the germline V gene, CDR1 is SGHVS and CDR2 is FQNEAQ. With 1 base removed from V and 2 bases from J, the gap between germline ends came to 13 bases. This CDR3 comprises 16 residues. These data originate in a study of cytomegalovirus exposure and HLA in healthy donors. The donors comprised healthy bone marrow donors. The primer mix had 60 Vbeta and 13 Jbeta primers. TCRdb keeps only in-frame clones here, not all; method: immunoSEQ multiplex PCR. Among about 170,000 clones listed, 75% to 80% were seen once. The study's findings and limits: In vitro checks showed that a few CMV-associated chains really do target CMV antigens. Researchers catalogued approximately 160 TCR beta chains as cytomegalovirus-associated. TCR beta V- and J-gene trimming was later associated with a missense DCLRE1C variant.

The sample consisted of PBMCs. This clonotype originated in a man aged 40-49 years in good health and CMV-seropositive. The V call is TRBV7-8, the J call TRBJ2-3; weak D call: TRBD2 (6 bases). The CDR3 loop reads CASSLGNRGATDTQYF. For the CDR3, the DNA is TGTGCCAGCAGCTTAGGAAATCGCGGGGCCACAGATACGCAGTATTTT.